This is a list of T cell receptor beta chains from one sample in a study of T cell repertoires in cytomegalovirus infection. TCRdb reprocessed the reads via MiXCR and lists one record per CDR3 protein. The sample has 200,000 to 300,000 distinct CDR3 sequences, roughly 13% seen once. Source material: PBMCs. These receptors came from a human donor in good health (CMV status not recorded). Some clones in this sample may be carry-over from other donors' samples. Both conserved end residues are part of each CDR3. Each record gives: CDR3 protein, CDR3 DNA, J gene, clone size, V gene, D gene. The D gene is left open where the match is weak. Part of the rows lack a size; the others show once, few, many or a class for expanded clones.

CASRPGVYTEAFF | TGTGCCAGCCGCCCCGGGGTTTACACTGAAGCTTTCTTT | TRBJ1-1 | few | TRBV2 | NA
CAISRTGAYQPQHF | TGTGCCATCAGTCGGACAGGGGCTTATCAGCCCCAGCATTTT | TRBJ1-5 | NA | TRBV10-3 | TRBD1
CSAVSRGGQQGWGTEAFF | TGCAGCGCCGTATCACGCGGGGGGCAACAGGGTTGGGGCACTGAAGCTTTCTTT | TRBJ1-1 | few | TRBV29-1 | NA
CASGTGIVDTQYF | TGCGCCTCCGGGACAGGGATTGTAGATACGCAGTATTTT | TRBJ2-3 | few | TRBV4-1 | TRBD1
CASSPTTGAENTEAFF | TGCGCCAGCAGCCCCACGACAGGGGCGGAGAACACTGAAGCTTTCTTT | TRBJ1-1 | many | TRBV5-1 | TRBD1
CSASRLSNGEAFF | TGCAGTGCTAGCAGACTGTCGAATGGTGAAGCTTTCTTT | TRBJ1-1 | NA | TRBV20-1 | NA
CASSLIRGDAEAFF | TGTGCCAGCAGCTTAATCCGAGGAGACGCTGAAGCTTTCTTT | TRBJ1-1 | many | TRBV7-2 | NA
CASSTQRGSYEQYF | TGTGCCAGCAGCACCCAAAGGGGGTCCTACGAGCAGTACTTC | TRBJ2-7 | many | TRBV7-8 | NA
CASNFRQAAISYEQYF | TGTGCCAGCAACTTTCGACAGGCAGCTATTTCCTACGAGCAGTACTTC | TRBJ2-7 | few | TRBV6-2/TRBV6-3 | NA
CASSPDRGIYEQYF | TGTGCCAGCAGCCCCGACAGGGGGATCTACGAGCAGTACTTC | TRBJ2-7 | many | TRBV7-2 | TRBD1
CASSLVRGTYNEQFF | TGTGCCAGCAGCTTAGTGCGGGGAACCTACAATGAGCAGTTCTTC | TRBJ2-1 | few | TRBV11-2 | NA
CASSLAQGEGETQYF | TGTGCCAGCAGCTTGGCACAGGGGGAAGGAGAGACCCAGTACTTC | TRBJ2-5 | many | TRBV5-4 | TRBD1
CASSPGAGSSYEQYF | TGTGCCAGCAGCCCGGGGGCGGGAAGCTCCTACGAGCAGTACTTC | TRBJ2-7 | many | TRBV7-2 | NA
CASSPRGAASYEQYF | TGTGCCAGCAGCCCCCGAGGAGCCGCGTCCTACGAGCAGTACTTC | TRBJ2-7 | many | TRBV7-2 | NA
CASSLASGRAYEQYF | TGTGCCAGCAGCTTGGCTAGCGGGAGGGCCTACGAGCAGTACTTC | TRBJ2-7 | few | TRBV7-3 | TRBD2
CASSLKINVGQGAQGTDTQYF | TGTGCCAGCAGCCTAAAAATTAACGTGGGACAGGGGGCGCAGGGCACAGATACGCAGTATTTT | TRBJ2-3 | many | TRBV7-6 | TRBD1
CASSLAGTGKEEQYF | TGTGCCAGCAGCTTAGCGGGCACAGGGAAGGAGGAGCAGTACTTC | TRBJ2-7 | NA | TRBV7-9 | NA
CASSRPGQQYEQYF | TGCGCCAGCAGTAGACCGGGACAGCAATACGAGCAGTACTTC | TRBJ2-7 | few | TRBV4-1 | TRBD1
CASSLETGKGYGYTF | TGTGCCAGCAGTTTGGAGACAGGGAAAGGCTATGGCTACACCTTC | TRBJ1-2 | many | TRBV28 | TRBD1
CASSLGQPEAFF | TGTGCCAGCAGCTTAGGGCAGCCTGAAGCTTTCTTT | TRBJ1-1 | NA | TRBV7-9 | NA